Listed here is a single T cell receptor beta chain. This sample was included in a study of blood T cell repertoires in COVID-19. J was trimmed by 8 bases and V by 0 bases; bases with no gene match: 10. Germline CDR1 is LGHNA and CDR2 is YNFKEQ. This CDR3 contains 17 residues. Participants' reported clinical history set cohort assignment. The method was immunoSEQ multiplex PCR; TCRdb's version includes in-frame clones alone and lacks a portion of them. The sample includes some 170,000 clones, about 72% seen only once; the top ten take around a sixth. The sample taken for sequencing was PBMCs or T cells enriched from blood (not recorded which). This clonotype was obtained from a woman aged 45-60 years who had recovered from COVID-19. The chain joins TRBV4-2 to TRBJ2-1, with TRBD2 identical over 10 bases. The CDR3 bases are TGTGCCAGCAGCCAAGAATTACAGCGGGAGGGCCCCTATGAGCAGTTCTTC. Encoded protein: CASSQELQREGPYEQFF.